The T cell receptor beta chain described here comes from a study of OX40 agonist ivuxolimab in advanced cancers. Per germline, CDR1 SQVTM and CDR2 ANQGSEA. V lost 3 bases and J lost 7, with 10 bases in between. The CDR3 is made up of 12 amino acids. Sequencing used immunoSEQ multiplex PCR; TCRdb keeps in-frame clones, though not all of them. The data hold about 79,000 clones, with just under 95% observed a single time. The clonotype was recovered from an adult with an advanced solid tumor such as melanoma, head and neck, liver or kidney cancer. The rearrangement uses TRBV29-1 and TRBJ2-1; perhaps TRBD2 as D (6 bases). The sequenced sample was CD4+ or CD8+ T cells sorted from blood, obtained in a trial of the OX40 agonist ivuxolimab. CDR3 nucleotides: TGCAGCGTTGACTCAGGGAGGAATGAGCAGTTCTTC. Its protein product is CSVDSGRNEQFF.